A selection of T cell receptor beta chains follows, all from one sample in a study of shared clonotypes between healthy human individuals. Method: immunoSEQ multiplex PCR; TCRdb's copy keeps in-frame clones and lacks some. The sample has some 2.1 million clones; roughly 93% are singletons. Sequencing was performed on naive CD8+ T cells from PBMCs. Receptors were obtained from a man aged 18 to 29 in good health. Some clones in this sample may be carry-over from other donors' samples. The CDR3 runs from the conserved cysteine through the conserved F or W. Fields, in order: clone size, D gene, V gene, J gene, CDR3 protein. D genes are given only for firm matches. Rows give clone size only sometimes, using once, few, many, or a class for an expanded clone.

size: .; D: .; V: TRBV7-9; J: TRBJ2-5; CDR3: CASSPDVGETQYF
size: .; D: TRBD1; V: TRBV5-5; J: TRBJ2-5; CDR3: CASSWDTGGGETQYF
size: .; D: TRBD2; V: TRBV28; J: TRBJ2-3; CDR3: CASSFMREVMTDTQYF
size: .; D: .; V: TRBV19; J: TRBJ2-7; CDR3: CASSIVGAEQYF
size: few; D: .; V: TRBV19; J: TRBJ1-5; CDR3: CASSIRDNNQPQHF
size: .; D: TRBD2; V: TRBV13; J: TRBJ2-1; CDR3: CASSWRGGNEQFF
size: .; D: .; V: TRBV27; J: TRBJ2-3; CDR3: CASSPTITVSSTDTQYF
size: .; D: TRBD2; V: TRBV11-2; J: TRBJ2-1; CDR3: CASSLGTTGKYNEQFF
size: .; D: .; V: TRBV11-2; J: TRBJ2-7; CDR3: CASSFRTDYSEQYF
size: .; D: TRBD1; V: TRBV28; J: TRBJ1-1; CDR3: CASRPTGVEAFF
size: .; D: .; V: TRBV7-6; J: TRBJ2-7; CDR3: CASSLLATAIEVRYEQYF
size: .; D: .; V: TRBV11-2; J: TRBJ2-2; CDR3: CASSLRITGYTGELFF
size: .; D: .; V: TRBV5-4; J: TRBJ2-7; CDR3: CASSPIKLYEQYF
size: .; D: .; V: TRBV11-2; J: TRBJ2-2; CDR3: CASSLEPRKSWPTKELFF
size: .; D: TRBD1; V: TRBV30; J: TRBJ2-7; CDR3: CAWSLTGGSYEQYF
size: .; D: .; V: TRBV19; J: TRBJ2-1; CDR3: CASSIVGIASNEQFF
size: .; D: .; V: TRBV14; J: TRBJ1-4; CDR3: CASSRTRGLAEKLFF
size: once; D: .; V: TRBV11-2; J: TRBJ1-2; CDR3: CASSHGGANYGYTF
size: .; D: TRBD2; V: TRBV27; J: TRBJ2-3; CDR3: CASSPGGGGGPDTQYF
size: .; D: .; V: TRBV1; J: TRBJ1-5; CDR3: CTSSEGVGQPQHF
size: .; D: .; V: TRBV4-2; J: TRBJ2-3; CDR3: CASSQEGLAHTDTQYF